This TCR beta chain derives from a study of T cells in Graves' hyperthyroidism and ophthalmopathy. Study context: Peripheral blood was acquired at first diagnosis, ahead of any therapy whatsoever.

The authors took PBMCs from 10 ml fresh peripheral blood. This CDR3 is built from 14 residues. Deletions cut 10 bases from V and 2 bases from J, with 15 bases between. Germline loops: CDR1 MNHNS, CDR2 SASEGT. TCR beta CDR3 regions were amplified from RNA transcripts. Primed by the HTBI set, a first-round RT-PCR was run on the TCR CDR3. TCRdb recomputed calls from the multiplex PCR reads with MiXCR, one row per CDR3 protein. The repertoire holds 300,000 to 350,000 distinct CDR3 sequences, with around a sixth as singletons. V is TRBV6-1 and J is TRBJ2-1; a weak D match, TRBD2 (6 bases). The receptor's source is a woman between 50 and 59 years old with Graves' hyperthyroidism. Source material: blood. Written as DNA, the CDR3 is TGTGCCAACTTGCACTCGGGGGCCTACAATGAGCAGTTCTTC. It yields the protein CANLHSGAYNEQFF.